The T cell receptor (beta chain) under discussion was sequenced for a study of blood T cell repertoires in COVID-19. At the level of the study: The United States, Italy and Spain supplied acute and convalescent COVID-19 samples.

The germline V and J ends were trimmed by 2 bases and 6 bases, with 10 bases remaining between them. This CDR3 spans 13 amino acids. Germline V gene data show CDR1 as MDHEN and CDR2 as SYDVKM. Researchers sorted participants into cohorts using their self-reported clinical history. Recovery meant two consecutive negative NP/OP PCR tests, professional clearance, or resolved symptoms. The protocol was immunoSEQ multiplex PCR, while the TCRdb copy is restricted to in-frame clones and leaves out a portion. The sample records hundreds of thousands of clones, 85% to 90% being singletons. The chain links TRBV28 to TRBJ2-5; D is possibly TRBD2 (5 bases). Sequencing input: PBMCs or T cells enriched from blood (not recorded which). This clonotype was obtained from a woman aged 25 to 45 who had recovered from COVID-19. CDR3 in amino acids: CASSLAGVKTQYF. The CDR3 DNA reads TGTGCCAGCAGTTTAGCGGGTGTGAAGACCCAGTACTTC.